This note documents a single T cell receptor beta chain sequence. The data belong to a study of blood T cell repertoires in COVID-19. Background on the study: Some COVID-19 samples were acute and others convalescent; all came from the United States, Italy and Spain. T cells, B-cell-depleted T cells, or PBMCs provided the cDNA or gDNA that served as material.

Germline V gene data show CDR1 as SGHKS and CDR2 as YYEKEE (reference sequence). This CDR3 has 14 residues. V was clipped by 1 base and J by 8 bases, with 13 bases between them. Methods used by the authors: Reference gene primer amplification in the assay estimated nucleated cell counts. Method: immunoSEQ multiplex PCR; TCRdb's copy keeps in-frame clones and lacks some. For V, J and clone size, that table is used; D and trimming come from the DNA. The sample consists of some 290,000 clones, about nine tenths of them appearing once. Enrolment of Seattle patients took place during active infection, and they were followed longitudinally.

The sequenced sample consisted of peripheral blood. The V gene is TRBV5-5, the J gene TRBJ2-1; D possibly corresponds to TRBD2 (6 bases). This receptor was obtained from a woman between 25 and 40 years old with COVID-19, enrolled during active disease. The CDR3: CASSLRFGLYEQFF. In DNA, the CDR3 is TGTGCCAGCAGCTTGCGTTTCGGACTATATGAGCAGTTCTTC.